The clone carrying this T cell receptor (beta chain) occurred a few times. Its antigen remains unknown. Unique molecular identifiers were used in preparing the TCRbeta library. TCRdb called the PCR reads again in MiXCR, with one record for every CDR3 protein. The table lists about 300,000 distinct CDR3 sequences, roughly 7.8% of them singletons. The entry originates in a study of T-cell reconstitution after alpha-beta-depleted transplantation in children. Study-wide results and caveats: The authors attributed T-cell counts and diversity one year after transplant mostly to newly produced T cells. Surviving recipient T cells and thymic progenitors produced the high day-60 TCRbeta diversity seen in some patients.

CDR1 and CDR2 (germline): LNHNV, YYDKDF (reference sequence). The V gene lost 1 base and the J gene lost 2 bases, with 9 bases spanning the gap. The length of the CDR3 is 14 residues. This chain links TRBV15 with TRBJ2-7; weak D call: TRBD2 (5 bases). The sample was peripheral blood, taken 360 days after TCRalphabeta/CD19-depleted stem cell transplant. This sequence was found in a female patient aged 2-15 years who had a stem cell transplant for Fanconi anemia, so the T cells may come from the graft donor. CDR3 region: CATSRAIAPYEQYF. The CDR3 bases are TGTGCCACCAGCAGAGCTATAGCGCCCTACGAGCAGTACTTC.